This T cell receptor beta chain was sequenced for a study of blood T cell repertoires in COVID-19. Participants came from about 23 US areas, aged roughly 18 to 90 years. Clones were sequenced by immunoSEQ multiplex PCR, and TCRdb holds only the in-frame ones, with some missing. This table has 200,000 to 250,000 clones, 85% appearing once. CDR1 is SGHRS and CDR2 is YFSETQ in the germline V gene. Trimming cost V 4 bases and J 3 bases, with 13 bases left between them. This CDR3 spans 14 amino acids. The chain joins TRBV5-1 to TRBJ1-2; D perhaps matches TRBD1 (5 bases). The sequence derives from a woman aged 45-65 years with acute COVID-19. The sequencing sample was made of PBMCs or T cells enriched from blood (not recorded which). The chain's CDR3 is CASSPGPGDYGYTF. The CDR3 DNA sequence: TGCGCCAGCAGCCCGGGACCGGGGGACTATGGCTACACCTTC.